Sequencing of this TCR beta chain was carried out in a study of cytomegalovirus exposure and HLA in healthy donors. With 60 Vbeta and 13 Jbeta primers, the PCR was carried out. TCRdb's copy holds only in-frame clones and misses some; the assay was immunoSEQ multiplex PCR. The repertoire has approximately 150,000 clones, 75% to 85% of them found once; the top ten carry less than 15%. Study outcomes and limitations: It was in a later analysis that TCR association rates were seen to vary by HLA locus, highest for DRB1 and lowest for HLA-C. In an earlier analysis, productive rearrangement rates for most beta V segments clustered near 87% or 30%.

Regarding this clone: Its target is not known.

Trimming removed 0 bases from V and 5 bases from J; junction bases left unmatched: 2. The CDR3 sequence is 15 residues long. Germline V gene data show CDR1 as LGHNA and CDR2 as YNFKEQ. The clonotype was recovered from a woman between 50 and 59 years old in good health and CMV-seronegative. Source material: PBMCs. The rearrangement uses TRBV4-2 and TRBJ2-5; 11 nucleotides line up with TRBD2. This CDR3 is CASSQDPSGRETQYF. The CDR3, as DNA: TGTGCCAGCAGCCAAGATCCTAGCGGGAGGGAGACCCAGTACTTC.